The 9 T cell receptor beta chains in this list originate from one sample, sequenced in a study of OX40 agonist ivuxolimab in advanced cancers. Sequencing was performed with immunoSEQ multiplex PCR; in TCRdb, only in-frame clones are kept and a portion is missing. Of 28,000 or so clones listed, more than 70% are singletons. Material: CD4+ or CD8+ T cells sorted from blood, obtained in a trial of the OX40 agonist ivuxolimab. Receptors were obtained from an adult with an advanced solid tumor such as melanoma, head and neck, liver or kidney cancer.

The gene calls are TRBV25-1 and TRBJ2-3; 8 bases align to TRBD2. CDR1 and CDR2 (germline): MGHDK, SYGVNS. The CDR3 extends over 16 amino acids. The V segment lost 2 bases and the J segment 4 bases; nucleotides outside the gene matches: 8. The CDR3 here is CASSEGSGGLSDTQYF. Written as DNA, the CDR3 is TGTGCCAGCAGTGAAGGCAGCGGGGGCCTCTCAGATACGCAGTATTTT.

This chain uses TRBV27 with TRBJ2-7, with D possibly being TRBD1 (6 bases). The CDR3 is 14 amino acids. Trimming removed 4 bases at V and 7 bases at J, with 17 bases between. Germline V gene lookup returns CDR1 MNHEY and CDR2 SMNVEV (reference sequence). CDR3 in DNA: TGTGCCAGCAGTTCAAGACAGGATCTTAAAGAGCAGTACTTC. This codes for CASSSRQDLKEQYF.

V gene TRBV5-1 combines with J gene TRBJ2-1, with a tentative D call TRBD2 (7 bases). From germline, CDR1 is SGHRS and CDR2 YFSETQ. The CDR3 extends over 15 amino acids. Trimming shortened V by 2 bases and J by 4 bases, and 13 bases separated the two germline ends. Here the CDR3 reads CASSFERGAYNEQFF. DNA of the CDR3: TGCGCCAGCAGCTTTGAACGGGGGGCTTACAATGAGCAGTTCTTC.

CDR3 loop: CSVDSFLTGDTDEQFF. The CDR3 DNA reads as TGCAGCGTTGATTCTTTCTTGACAGGGGATACGGATGAGCAGTTCTTC. V gene TRBV29-1 combines with J gene TRBJ2-1, with 8 nucleotides matching TRBD1. The CDR3 loop spans 16 amino acids. Germline CDR1 and CDR2: SQVTM and ANQGSEA. The trim removed 3 bases at V and 8 bases at J, leaving 15 bases unmatched.

V is TRBV7-8 and J is TRBJ2-7; 13 bases match TRBD2. This CDR3 has 15 residues. Trimming removed 5 bases from V and 3 bases from J; junction bases left unmatched: 4. CDR1 is SGHVS and CDR2 is FQNEAQ in the germline V gene. Here the CDR3 reads CASSHRLAGGYEQYF. The CDR3 nucleotides are TGTGCCAGCAGCCACCGACTAGCGGGAGGCTACGAGCAGTACTTC.

The V and J genes are TRBV7-9 and TRBJ2-2; D is undetermined. This CDR3 is 16 amino acids long. Germline CDR1 SEHNR, CDR2 FQNEAQ (reference sequence). The V end was cut by 5 bases, the J end by 5 bases, with 18 bases between. Here the CDR3 DNA reads TGTGCCAGCAGCCTAGGCTTGGGCAGAAGGACCGGGGAGCTGTTTTTT. Its protein is CASSLGLGRRTGELFF.

The CDR3 loop reads CSVRSSGGAGNEQFF. DNA for the CDR3: TGCAGCGTTCGATCTAGCGGGGGGGCTGGGAATGAGCAGTTCTTC. This sequence joins TRBV29-1 and TRBJ2-1; TRBD2 agrees at 12 bases. Per germline, CDR1 SQVTM and CDR2 ANQGSEA. The J segment lost 7 bases and the V segment lost 5 bases, leaving 9 bases of the junction unmatched. The CDR3 runs 15 residues.

This chain uses TRBV13 with TRBJ2-3; D is unclear. There are 15 residues in the CDR3. Germline assignment: CDR1 PRHDT and CDR2 FYEKMQ (reference sequence). V was trimmed by 5 bases and J by 2 bases, leaving 14 bases between them. The CDR3, as DNA: TGTGCCAGCAGCCCTCCCTCGACAATCACAGATACGCAGTATTTT. Translating gives CASSPPSTITDTQYF.

The J gene is TRBJ2-3, the V gene TRBV6-5, with TRBD2 identical over 7 bases. CDR3 size: 14 residues. Per the germline V gene, CDR1 is MNHEY and CDR2 is SVGAGI. With V trimmed by 7 bases and J by 3 bases, 7 bases remained unmatched. CDR3 DNA sequence: TGTGCCAGCACCGACATCGGGGGGACAGATACGCAGTATTTT. The encoded protein is CASTDIGGTDTQYF.